What follows are 7 T cell receptor beta chains derived from one specimen sequenced in a study of shared clonotypes between healthy human individuals. Clones were read by immunoSEQ multiplex PCR, and TCRdb kept only the in-frame ones, dropping some. The repertoire consists of 560,000 or so clones, with about 96% occurring once and the leading ten covering about 0.12%. Positive CCR7 selection of CD45RO-negative cells yielded the naive CD8 cells, and terminally differentiated effector memory CD45RA+ cells were excluded. Material: naive CD8+ T cells sorted from blood. The source is a woman in her 30s in good health.

This clone was recorded only once. This sample includes further DNA sequences coding for the same CDR3. This chain uses TRBV7-9 with TRBJ2-1, with 10 bases that match TRBD2. The junction had 4 bases not matched to a gene; V was cut back by 4 bases and J by 1 base. The germline gives CDR1 SEHNR, CDR2 FQNEAQ (reference sequence). This CDR3 is 16 amino acids long. The CDR3 bases are TGTGCCAGCAGCTCACTAGCGGGGAGATCCTACAATGAGCAGTTCTTC. This translates into CASSSLAGRSYNEQFF.

This clone was observed once. V is TRBV27 and J is TRBJ2-7; D is perhaps TRBD1 (6 bases). V was trimmed by 0 bases and J by 7 bases, leaving 16 bases between them. The CDR3 covers 15 residues. Germline-derived CDR1 and CDR2 are MNHEY and SMNVEV (reference sequence). This chain's CDR3 is CASSLSGGPWGEQYF. CDR3 in DNA: TGTGCCAGCAGTTTATCAGGGGGTCCGTGGGGAGAGCAGTACTTC.

The chain links TRBV5-6 to TRBJ2-7; D is undetermined. V lost 3 bases and J lost 5, with 15 bases in between. Germline values: CDR1 SGHDT, CDR2 YYEEEE. The CDR3 covers 14 residues. CDR3 in amino acids: CASSWDRLSHEQYF. DNA of the CDR3: TGTGCCAGCAGCTGGGATAGATTGTCCCACGAGCAGTACTTC.

This clone was counted once. This chain connects TRBV7-4 to TRBJ1-2, with D hard to call. The germline gives CDR1 SGHVT, CDR2 SQSDAQ. CDR3 size: 16 residues. V was cut by 4 bases and J by 4 bases, with 19 bases left in between. As DNA, the CDR3 is TGTGCCAGCAGCTCAAGGAAAGGGTGGGCGGTCTATGGCTACACCTTC. This sequence encodes CASSSRKGWAVYGYTF.

The chain has TRBV15 and TRBJ2-1; 9 bases align to TRBD1. Germline CDR1 is LNHNV and CDR2 is YYDKDF (reference sequence). The CDR3 spans 16 residues. The J segment lost 7 bases and the V segment lost 0 bases, leaving 7 bases of the junction unmatched. CDR3 coding DNA: TGTGCCACCAGCAGAGATATAGGGACAGGGCGAAATGAGCAGTTCTTC. It yields the protein CATSRDIGTGRNEQFF.

The genes are TRBV19 and TRBJ1-1; D might be TRBD1 (6 bases). This CDR3 is 16 amino acids long. The V gene lost 6 bases and the J gene lost 0 bases, with 17 bases spanning the gap. Per germline, CDR1 LNHDA and CDR2 SQIVND (reference sequence). CDR3 in amino acids: CASRATGNRVNTEAFF. The CDR3 DNA reads as TGTGCCAGTAGAGCGACGGGAAACAGGGTGAACACTGAAGCTTTCTTT.

This rearrangement joins TRBV28 to TRBJ2-7; the match to TRBD2 covers 8 bases. The CDR3 sequence is 17 residues long. V was pared by 6 bases and J by 6 bases, with 19 bases of the junction left unmatched. Germline V lookup: CDR1 MDHEN, CDR2 SYDVKM. The CDR3 here is CASSSTFYGRDNLEQYF. In nucleotides, the CDR3 is TGTGCCAGCAGCTCAACCTTTTACGGGAGGGACAATCTCGAGCAGTACTTC.